This T cell receptor (beta chain) emerged from a study of cytomegalovirus exposure and HLA in healthy donors. Note on this clone: The antigen is undetermined.

Study-wide points: Most TCR sequences showed up rarely, but some public TCRs showed up in many donors.

The study ran its PCR with 60 Vbeta and 13 Jbeta primers. TCRdb's table, derived via immunoSEQ multiplex PCR, lists solely in-frame clones and lacks some. Altogether about 180,000 clones are present, roughly 80% being singletons, with the ten largest covering around 7%. The receptor was derived from a man younger than 40 in good health and CMV-seropositive. The specimen sequenced was PBMCs.

The CDR3 DNA reads as TGTGCCAGCAGTTTATCAGCGGGGTCCCTCTACAATGAGCAGTTCTTC. It specifies CASSLSAGSLYNEQFF. The chain recombines TRBV27 with TRBJ2-1, with 7 bases matching TRBD2. Looked up from germline, CDR1 is MNHEY and CDR2 is SMNVEV (reference sequence). The CDR3 sequence is 16 residues long. The ends lost 0 bases at V and 3 bases at J; junction bases unmatched: 5.